One sample yielded the 28 T cell receptor beta chains listed below, sequenced in a study of regulatory T cells in long-lasting Graves disease. Building of the TCR beta libraries involved iRepertoire HTBI primers and Arm-PCR of CDR3 regions. TCRdb reprocessed the multiplex PCR reads via MiXCR and lists one record per CDR3 protein. This sample has more than 450,000 distinct CDR3 sequences, with roughly 17% found just once. Documented time point: newly diagnosed GD, antithyroid drugs for less than 3 months. PBMC-extracted RNA yielded the TCR library. These data also featured in a second study, about T cells in Graves' hyperthyroidism and ophthalmopathy.

The sequences come from peripheral blood mononuclear cells (PBMCs), collected at new diagnosis, from a patient treated with antithyroid drugs. Source of these receptors: a man aged 40-50 years with Graves disease.

This clonotype has a handful of counts. The genes are TRBV20-1 and TRBJ2-2; D gene ambiguous. Germline loops: CDR1 DFQATT, CDR2 SNEGSKA (reference sequence). The CDR3 extends over 14 amino acids. The V gene lost 5 bases and the J gene lost 1 base, with 11 bases spanning the gap. CDR3 protein: CSAPRDGNTGELFF. The CDR3 DNA is TGCAGTGCTCCACGCGATGGGAACACCGGGGAGCTGTTTTTT.

There are many counts of this clonotype. V and J are TRBV2 and TRBJ2-7, with 7 bases aligning to TRBD2. With 0 bases clipped from V and 6 bases from J, the junction kept 5 bases outside the gene matches. The CDR3 contains 14 residues. The germline gives CDR1 SNHLY, CDR2 FYNNEI. The CDR3 DNA reads as TGTGCCAGCAGTGAAGCGCGCAGGGAGGGCGAGCAGTACTTC. This encodes CASSEARREGEQYF.

Turning to this clonotype: A read error is likely, as this CDR3 ends without the conserved phenylalanine or tryptophan. The chain joins TRBV19 to TRBJ2-5; the D is unclear. The germline CDR1 and CDR2 sequences are LNHDA and SQIVND (reference sequence). The V and J ends lost 3 bases and 1 base respectively, with 6 bases between them. The CDR3 extends over 13 amino acids. The DNA for the CDR3 is TGTGCCAGTAGTATGGATCCCCAAGAGACCCAGTACCTC. It encodes CASSMDPQETQYL.

This clonotype was recorded at least ten times. The genes are TRBV7-2 and TRBJ2-1; TRBD2 might be the D (6 bases). CDR1 SGHTA and CDR2 FQGNSA come from the germline V gene. The V gene lost 0 bases and the J gene lost 4 bases, with 10 bases spanning the gap. The CDR3 contains 15 residues. The CDR3 loop reads CASSLAGGHYNEQFF. The CDR3, as DNA: TGTGCCAGCAGCTTAGCGGGAGGACATTACAATGAGCAGTTCTTC.

There are many counts of this clonotype. The rearrangement joins TRBV6-1 to TRBJ2-1; 15 positions match TRBD2. CDR3 length equals 15 residues. V shed 7 bases, J shed 8 bases, and the junction held 6 bases outside the gene matches. Germline CDR1 MNHNS, CDR2 SASEGT. The CDR3 protein is CASNRGLAGGHEQFF. The DNA of the CDR3 is TGTGCCAGCAACAGAGGACTAGCGGGAGGGCATGAGCAGTTCTTC.

This clonotype was found once. The CDR3 nucleotides are TGTGCCAGCAGCTTAACAGGATTGACCTCCTACGAGCAGTACTTC. Translated, it gives CASSLTGLTSYEQYF. The rearrangement links TRBV11-2 to TRBJ2-7; possible D gene TRBD1, 5 bases. V lost 2 bases and J 0 bases, leaving 11 bases between the germline ends. From germline, CDR1 is SGHAT and CDR2 FQNNGV. CDR3 length: 15 amino acids.

The sample holds many counts of this clonotype. The CDR3: CSARARSSGDYEQYF. The CDR3 DNA reads TGCAGTGCTAGAGCCCGGTCTAGCGGGGACTACGAGCAGTACTTC. J is TRBJ2-7 and V is TRBV20-1; 9 bases match TRBD2. The CDR3 runs 15 residues. Germline V gene data show CDR1 as DFQATT and CDR2 as SNEGSKA (reference sequence). V dropped 1 base and J dropped 3; count of bases not matched to a gene: 7.

This chain connects TRBV5-1 to TRBJ2-2, with TRBD1 identical over 10 bases. The length of the CDR3 is 20 residues. Germline CDR1 SGHRS, CDR2 YFSETQ. The V segment lost 4 bases and the J segment 1 base; nucleotides outside the gene matches: 16. CDR3 residues: CASSNPVGQGKRMNTGELFF. The CDR3 nucleotides read TGCGCCAGCAGCAACCCCGTGGGACAGGGGAAGCGGATGAACACCGGGGAGCTGTTTTTT.

This rearrangement joins TRBV7-9 to TRBJ2-3; D is possibly TRBD2 (6 bases). Trimming left V 6 bases short and J 0 bases short, with 7 bases between. In germline, CDR1 is SEHNR, CDR2 FQNEAQ (reference sequence). The CDR3 length is 13 residues. For the CDR3, the DNA is TGTGCCAGCAGACTAGCTAGCACAGATACGCAGTATTTT. Translated, it gives CASRLASTDTQYF.

The chain links TRBV9 to TRBJ2-1; the D is unclear. In germline, CDR1 is SGDLS, CDR2 YYNGEE. The CDR3 is 12 residues long. Trimming removed 5 bases from V and 9 bases from J, with 12 bases in between. CDR3 bases: TGTGCCAGCAGGAGAAATCATGGTGAGCAGTTCTTC. It encodes CASRRNHGEQFF.

This clonotype came up many times. The chain employs TRBV20-1 and TRBJ2-7; TRBD2 agrees at 7 bases. With V trimmed by 3 bases and J by 4 bases, 6 bases remained unmatched. Germline CDR1 DFQATT, CDR2 SNEGSKA (reference sequence). The CDR3 runs 13 residues. The CDR3 spells CSASGGSGYEQYF. In DNA, the CDR3 is TGCAGTGCTAGTGGCGGGAGCGGATACGAGCAGTACTTC.

This clonotype was seen a handful of times. V and J are TRBV5-1 and TRBJ1-4, with 7 positions matching TRBD1. This CDR3 comprises 15 residues. Trimming took 3 bases from V and 5 from J; bases not matched to a gene: 7. Looked up from germline, CDR1 is SGHRS and CDR2 is YFSETQ. The CDR3 sequence is CASSSMGQPNEKLFF. DNA of the CDR3: TGCGCCAGCAGCTCTATGGGACAGCCGAATGAAAAACTGTTTTTT.

This clonotype has a count of ten or more. This chain links TRBV12-3 or TRBV12-4 with TRBJ2-1, with 12 bases identical to TRBD2. The CDR3 contains 15 residues. The trim removed 5 bases at V and 5 bases at J, leaving 4 bases unmatched. CDR3 residues: CASSGLAGNDNEQFF. CDR3 DNA: TGTGCCAGCAGTGGACTAGCGGGAAATGACAATGAGCAGTTCTTC.

This clonotype was detected only a few times. This chain connects TRBV19 to TRBJ2-7; D is unclear. CDR1 and CDR2 from the germline V gene are LNHDA and SQIVND (reference sequence). The length of the CDR3 is 13 residues. Trimming pared 2 bases from V and 2 bases from J, leaving 7 bases between. CDR3 amino acids: CASSINRAYEQYF. The CDR3 DNA follows: TGTGCCAGTAGTATAAATCGGGCCTACGAGCAGTACTTC. Full variable domain (rest looked up from reference TRBV19 and TRBJ2-7): DGGITQSPKYLFRKEGQNVTLSCEQNLNHDAMYWYRQDPGQGLRLIYYSQIVNDFQKGDIAEGYSVSREKKESFPLTVTSAQKNPTAFYLCASSINRAYEQYFGPGTRLTVT.

This clonotype came up many times. V is TRBV7-2 and J is TRBJ2-1, with D possibly being TRBD1 (7 bases). This CDR3 has 12 amino acids. Germline values: CDR1 SGHTA, CDR2 FQGNSA. Trimming stripped 6 bases from V and 15 bases from J, with 18 bases between. Here the CDR3 DNA reads TGTGCCAGCAGTTACAGGGGAGGCCAGGGGTTCTTC. Protein: CASSYRGGQGFF.

This clonotype has more than one count but fewer than ten. The genes are TRBV12-3 or TRBV12-4 and TRBJ2-1, with D possibly being TRBD2 (6 bases). CDR3 length: 14 amino acids. The germline V and J ends were trimmed by 1 base and 5 bases, with 9 bases remaining between them. DNA of the CDR3: TGTGCCAGCAGTTTAGGCGGGAAAGACAATGAGCAGTTCTTC. Protein: CASSLGGKDNEQFF.

This clonotype has at least ten counts. The V and J genes are TRBV20-1 and TRBJ2-7; 9 bases are a match to TRBD2. The CDR3 consists of 13 residues. With 3 bases clipped from V and 6 bases from J, the junction kept 6 bases outside the gene matches. The V gene's germline CDR1 is DFQATT and CDR2 SNEGSKA (reference sequence). The CDR3, as DNA: TGCAGTGCTAGTCTAGCGGGGTGGGGCGAGCAGTACTTC. This translates into CSASLAGWGEQYF.

This chain joins TRBV13 and TRBJ2-1, with D possibly matching TRBD1 (5 bases). CDR3 length equals 14 residues. Germline V lookup: CDR1 PRHDT, CDR2 FYEKMQ (reference sequence). V lost 0 bases and J 4 bases, leaving 7 bases between the germline ends. The CDR3 here is CASSLGQAYNEQFF. CDR3 in DNA: TGTGCCAGCAGCTTAGGACAGGCGTACAATGAGCAGTTCTTC.

This clonotype was seen ten or more times. The chain links TRBV7-2 to TRBJ1-5, with D unresolved. This CDR3 spans 13 amino acids. V lost 4 bases and J lost 5, with 9 bases in between. From germline, CDR1 is SGHTA and CDR2 FQGNSA. This chain's CDR3 is CASSSYPHQPQHF. In DNA form, the CDR3 reads TGTGCCAGCAGCTCCTATCCCCATCAGCCCCAGCATTTT. The whole variable domain, filled in from reference TRBV7-2 and TRBJ1-5, reads GAGVSQSPSNKVTEKGKDVELRCDPISGHTALYWYRQSLGQGLEFLIYFQGNSAPDKSGLPSDRFSAERTGGSVSTLTIQRTQQEDSAVYLCASSSYPHQPQHFGDGTRLSIL.

The chain uses TRBV6-1 and TRBJ2-3, with 7 bases fitting TRBD1. CDR1 MNHNS and CDR2 SASEGT come from the germline V gene. V was clipped by 6 bases and J by 4 bases; unmatched bases: 7. The CDR3 is 14 residues long. The CDR3 reads CASRLDRISDTQYF. The DNA of the CDR3 is TGTGCCAGCAGGTTGGACAGGATTTCAGATACGCAGTATTTT.

This clonotype was observed at least ten times. The genes are TRBV12-5 and TRBJ2-1, with 7 bases matching TRBD1. This CDR3 comprises 15 residues. Germline trimming cut 3 bases from V and 5 bases from J; bases unmatched to any gene: 7. The germline V gene encodes CDR1 LGHNT and CDR2 FRNRAP. As DNA, the CDR3 is TGTGCTAGTGGTTTAAGGGGGCCGGCCCACAATGAGCAGTTCTTC. This gives the protein CASGLRGPAHNEQFF.

This clonotype appeared a few times. This chain joins TRBV6-2 or TRBV6-3 and TRBJ2-1; 7 nucleotides agree with TRBD1. The CDR3 consists of 14 residues. Germline CDR1 reads MNHEY; CDR2 reads SVGEGT. After removal of 0 bases from V and 9 bases from J, the junction contained 5 bases not matched to a gene. The CDR3 DNA follows: TGTGCCAGCAGTTACTCCGCAGGGGGTATTGAGCAGTTCTTC. It yields the protein CASSYSAGGIEQFF.

This clonotype showed up just a few times. The CDR3 DNA is TGTGCCAGCAGTTACTCCTCAAATTCACCCCTCCACTTT. Translating it yields CASSYSSNSPLHF. The chain links TRBV6-9 to TRBJ1-6; D is unresolved. The CDR3 is 13 amino acids. Looked up from germline, CDR1 is MNHGY and CDR2 is SVAAGI. The germline V and J ends were trimmed by 3 bases and 7 bases, with 7 bases remaining between them.

This clonotype was counted at least ten times. The genes are TRBV11-2 and TRBJ2-3; TRBD2 is a possible D gene (6 bases). The CDR3 sequence is 15 residues long. CDR1 is SGHAT, CDR2 FQNNGV, per germline. The V end was cut by 3 bases, the J end by 1 base, with 11 bases between. CDR3 sequence (DNA): TGTGCCAGCAGCTTGAGGCGGGATGGCACAGATACGCAGTATTTT. This sequence encodes CASSLRRDGTDTQYF.

This clonotype has at least ten counts. The V call is TRBV12-3 or TRBV12-4, the J call TRBJ2-4; 9 nucleotides align to TRBD1. This CDR3 contains 16 residues. V was pared by 3 bases and J by 4 bases, with 7 bases of the junction left unmatched. The CDR3 coding sequence is TGTGCCAGCAGTTTTTTTGGTGGACAGGGGAAAAACATTCAGTACTTC. This encodes CASSFFGGQGKNIQYF.

The V call is TRBV4-1, the J call TRBJ2-7; tentatively, D is TRBD1 (6 bases). The CDR3 has 13 amino acids. V lost 0 bases and J 4 bases, leaving 7 bases between the germline ends. Germline V gene sequence: CDR1 MGHRA, CDR2 YSYEKL. The CDR3 here is CASSQERGYEQYF. The CDR3 nucleotides read TGCGCCAGCAGCCAAGAAAGGGGGTACGAGCAGTACTTC.

The chain couples TRBV30 to TRBJ2-3; possible D gene TRBD2, 6 bases. Germline loops: CDR1 GTSNPN, CDR2 SVGIG (reference sequence). The germline V and J ends were trimmed by 2 bases and 6 bases, with 15 bases remaining between them. This CDR3 is 14 amino acids long. For the CDR3, the DNA is TGTGCCTGGAGTCTCGGGACTGCTTCGGATACGCAGTATTTT. Protein product: CAWSLGTASDTQYF.

The chain links TRBV5-1 to TRBJ2-7; 8 bases fit TRBD1. The CDR3 sequence is 13 residues long. Germline V gene data show CDR1 as SGHRS and CDR2 as YFSETQ. V lost 4 bases to trimming and J lost 6 bases; unmatched junction nucleotides: 6. In nucleotides, the CDR3 is TGCGCCAGCAGCCCGGACAGGGTGGCCGAGCAGTACTTC. Encoded protein: CASSPDRVAEQYF.